The clone carrying this T cell receptor beta chain was observed at least ten times. As yet, its antigen is unknown. RNA transcripts were the source from which TCR beta CDR3 regions were amplified. Second-round multiplex PCR came after a first-round RT-PCR that employed HTBI primers. MiXCR, applied by TCRdb to the multiplex PCR reads, yields one record per CDR3 protein. The table shows 300,000 to 450,000 distinct CDR3 sequences, with about 15% occurring only once. This sample is drawn from a study of Graves' ophthalmopathy and Graves' hyperthyroidism. Study-wide results and limits: The model flagged ophthalmopathy progression at 65% to 71% sensitivity and around 77% specificity.

Stable hyperthyroidism referred to disease that showed no ophthalmopathy within 18 months of follow-up. This sequence originates from an adult woman with stable Graves' hyperthyroidism. What was sequenced was peripheral blood.

CDR3 DNA sequence: TGTGCCAGCTCCCTTTGGGGCGGCGACTACGAGCAGTACTTC. Translating it yields CASSLWGGDYEQYF. V usage is TRBV12-3 or TRBV12-4 and J usage is TRBJ2-7; perhaps TRBD1 as D (5 bases). Trimming left V 8 bases short and J 3 bases short, with 17 bases between. The CDR3 spans 14 residues.